The T cell receptor (beta chain) under discussion was sequenced for a study of cytomegalovirus exposure and HLA in healthy donors. Notes on the study in general: Certain indistinguishable V segments, among them TRBV6-2 and TRBV6-3, were excluded.

This CDR3 spans 13 amino acids. With 6 bases removed from V and 8 bases from J, the gap between germline ends came to 16 bases. The germline V gene encodes CDR1 KGHSH and CDR2 LQKENI. Only a few counts were recorded for this clone. Its antigen is currently unknown. 60 Vbeta and 13 Jbeta primers were used in PCR. Here immunoSEQ multiplex PCR was the method, and the copy in TCRdb shows in-frame clones only, minus some. Found here are around 110,000 clones, roughly a tenth of them singletons; the top ten hold less than 4%. This TCR came from a man aged 30 to 39 in good health and CMV-seronegative. The rearrangement uses TRBV18 and TRBJ1-2, with D possibly matching TRBD1 (5 bases). The specimen sequenced was PBMCs. The CDR3 region is CASSPTRVDGYTF. The CDR3 nucleotides are TGTGCCAGCTCCCCAACCAGGGTGGACGGCTACACCTTC.